Below are 27 T cell receptor beta chains sequenced from a single sample in a study of CXCR3-negative and CXCR3-positive naive CD8 T cells. Notes on the study in general: The study found more hydrophobic TRB CDR3s in CXCR3-positive naive cells than in CXCR3-negative naive cells.

The authors prepared UMI-labeled TRB cDNA libraries by 5' RACE. TCRdb re-called the 5' RACE reads; one entry per CDR3 protein, DNA not given. The sample shows about 98,000 distinct CDR3 sequences, and 1.1% sits with its ten largest clones. These receptors are not linked to any known antigen. Material for sequencing was naive CXCR3+ CD8+ T cells from blood. This sample's subset: CD45RO-CCR7+CD27+CD95- naive CD8+ T cells expressing CXCR3 (TNR3+). The receptor set was obtained from a human donor in good health. Some clones in this sample may be carry-over from other donors' samples.

The chain employs TRBV5-1 and TRBJ2-7; the D gene TCRdb calls, TRBD1, cannot be checked with no DNA. The germline CDR1 and CDR2 sequences are SGHRS and YFSETQ. The CDR3 is made up of 15 amino acids. Here the CDR3 reads CASSSTPGTGAEQYF.

This chain links TRBV7-6 with TRBJ2-7. Germline V gene data show CDR1 as SGHVS and CDR2 as FNYEAQ. The CDR3 sequence is 12 residues long. The CDR3: CASSPGVSEQYF.

The genes are TRBV7-9 and TRBJ2-1; TCRdb's D call, TRBD2, is unchecked because there is no DNA. Germline assignment: CDR1 SEHNR and CDR2 FQNEAQ (reference sequence). This CDR3 has 11 residues. CDR3 sequence reads: CASRATSPQFF.

The chain links TRBV5-1 to TRBJ2-2. The CDR3 runs to 15 residues. Germline CDR1 reads SGHRS; CDR2 reads YFSETQ. This CDR3 is CASSLVGINTGELFF.

CDR3 sequence: CASSKGGTSGGGLGETQYF. The genes are TRBV11-2 and TRBJ2-5; absent DNA, TCRdb's TRBD2 call cannot be checked. Germline V gene sequence: CDR1 SGHAT, CDR2 FQNNGV. The CDR3 is 19 amino acids. The variable domain in full, with the rest retrieved from reference TRBV11-2 and TRBJ2-5, is EAGVAQSPRYKIIEKRQSVAFWCNPISGHATLYWYQQILGQGPKLLIQFQNNGVVDDSQLPKDRFSAERLKGVDSTLKIQPAKLEDSAVYLCASSKGGTSGGGLGETQYFGPGTRLLVL.

The chain carries TRBV4-2 and TRBJ2-5. Per the germline V gene, CDR1 is LGHNA and CDR2 is YNFKEQ. This CDR3 comprises 13 residues. This chain's CDR3 is CASSQAVQETQYF.

This chain connects TRBV7-2 to TRBJ2-3. The germline V gene has CDR1 SGHTA and CDR2 FQGNSA. This CDR3 has 15 amino acids. CDR3 in amino acids: CASSLGQISTDTQYF.

The chain couples TRBV11-2 to TRBJ2-7. The CDR3 runs to 14 residues. Germline loops: CDR1 SGHAT, CDR2 FQNNGV. The CDR3 loop reads CASTTSAPSYEQYF.

The chain carries TRBV20-1 and TRBJ2-7. CDR3 size: 13 residues. Per germline, CDR1 DFQATT and CDR2 SNEGSKA (reference sequence). The CDR3 region is CSARRESSYEQYF.

This rearrangement joins TRBV7-8 to TRBJ1-5; TCRdb lists TRBD1, though no DNA is available to test this call. CDR1 and CDR2 (germline): SGHVS, FQNEAQ. The CDR3 totals 18 residues. The CDR3 is CASSLVGWGFSGNQPQHF. The variable domain in full, completed from reference TRBV7-8 and TRBJ1-5, reads GAGVSQSPRYKVAKRGQDVALRCDPISGHVSLFWYQQALGQGPEFLTYFQNEAQLDKSGLPSDRFFAERPEGSVSTLKIQRTQQEDSAVYLCASSLVGWGFSGNQPQHFGDGTRLSIL.

The chain recombines TRBV12-3 or TRBV12-4 with TRBJ2-7. The CDR3 extends over 14 amino acids. The CDR3 sequence is CASSLTGPRYEQYF.

The chain employs TRBV24-1 and TRBJ2-2; there is no DNA to check the TCRdb D call of TRBD1. This CDR3 comprises 18 residues. From germline, CDR1 is KGHDR and CDR2 SFDVKD. The chain's CDR3 is CATSETIHRDRNTGELFF.

The rearrangement uses TRBV15 and TRBJ2-4; TCRdb lists TRBD1, though no DNA is available to test this call. The CDR3 sequence is 14 residues long. The germline V gene encodes CDR1 LNHNV and CDR2 YYDKDF (reference sequence). The chain's CDR3 is CATSRGQGNNIQYF.

V and J are TRBV27 and TRBJ1-1. Germline V gene lookup returns CDR1 MNHEY and CDR2 SMNVEV (reference sequence). The CDR3 is 14 residues long. CDR3 sequence reads: CASSPGWEDTEAFF.

The chain joins TRBV5-1 to TRBJ2-2. Germline-derived CDR1 and CDR2 are SGHRS and YFSETQ. This CDR3 has 14 amino acids. The CDR3 region is CASSLFALTGELFF.

J is TRBJ1-3 and V is TRBV4-3. CDR1 is LGHNA and CDR2 is YSLEER in the germline V gene. This CDR3 comprises 17 residues. The CDR3: CASSQFLAESSGNTIYF.

The chain joins TRBV5-1 to TRBJ1-1. From germline, CDR1 is SGHRS and CDR2 YFSETQ. The CDR3 loop spans 15 amino acids. The chain's CDR3 is CASSLSGPVGTEAFF. Variable domain in full (rest from reference TRBV5-1 and TRBJ1-1): KAGVTQTPRYLIKTRGQQVTLSCSPISGHRSVSWYQQTPGQGLQFLFEYFSETQRNKGNFPGRFSGRQFSNSRSEMNVSTLELGDSALYLCASSLSGPVGTEAFFGQGTRLTVV.

The chain couples TRBV2 to TRBJ2-7; TCRdb lists TRBD1, though no DNA is available to test this call. This CDR3 region has 15 residues. CDR1 and CDR2 from the germline V gene are SNHLY and FYNNEI. This chain's CDR3 is CASGAWGREPYEQYF.

The rearrangement uses TRBV25-1 and TRBJ1-5. The CDR3 sequence is 15 residues long. The V gene's germline CDR1 is MGHDK and CDR2 SYGVNS. The CDR3 reads CASSDGSYSNQPQHF.

The chain joins TRBV12-3 or TRBV12-4 to TRBJ2-1. The CDR3 loop spans 14 amino acids. The CDR3 region is CASSPVGSYNEQFF.

The V call is TRBV7-8, the J call TRBJ2-2; TCRdb designates TRBD2, a call that cannot be tested without DNA. The CDR3 sequence is 16 residues long. CDR1 is SGHVS and CDR2 is FQNEAQ in the germline V gene. The CDR3 region is CASSLIGGRATGELFF.

This chain joins TRBV21-1 and TRBJ2-7; TCRdb proposes TRBD2, but this gene call is untestable without DNA. TRBV21-1 is a pseudogene locus. The length of the CDR3 is 13 residues. The CDR3 spells CATLAGVRHEKYF.

The V call is TRBV12-3 or TRBV12-4, the J call TRBJ2-1. The CDR3 sequence is 15 residues long. The CDR3 is CASSFYPSSYNEQFF.

The V and J genes are TRBV3-1 and TRBJ2-7; as DNA is missing, the TRBD1 call by TCRdb cannot be tested. The CDR3 runs 13 residues. Germline V gene lookup returns CDR1 LGHDT and CDR2 YNNKEL (reference sequence). CDR3 sequence: CASSLGTQYEQYF.

The chain is built from TRBV10-3 and TRBJ1-1; the D call of TRBD1 rests on TCRdb alone, since no DNA is present to check it. The CDR3 contains 15 residues. Per germline, CDR1 ENHRY and CDR2 SYGVKD. CDR3 sequence: CAISERQGLNTEAFF.

The genes are TRBV4-2 and TRBJ2-1; no DNA is available, so the TRBD1 call from TCRdb remains unchecked. CDR1 is LGHNA, CDR2 YNFKEQ, per germline. CDR3 length: 15 residues. The CDR3 is CASSHLRQGENEQFF.

The chain joins TRBV7-2 to TRBJ2-3; the TCRdb call, TRBD1, lacks DNA for checking. Germline-derived CDR1 and CDR2 are SGHTA and FQGNSA. The CDR3 extends over 16 amino acids. This chain's CDR3 is CASSSEGGLTTDTQYF.